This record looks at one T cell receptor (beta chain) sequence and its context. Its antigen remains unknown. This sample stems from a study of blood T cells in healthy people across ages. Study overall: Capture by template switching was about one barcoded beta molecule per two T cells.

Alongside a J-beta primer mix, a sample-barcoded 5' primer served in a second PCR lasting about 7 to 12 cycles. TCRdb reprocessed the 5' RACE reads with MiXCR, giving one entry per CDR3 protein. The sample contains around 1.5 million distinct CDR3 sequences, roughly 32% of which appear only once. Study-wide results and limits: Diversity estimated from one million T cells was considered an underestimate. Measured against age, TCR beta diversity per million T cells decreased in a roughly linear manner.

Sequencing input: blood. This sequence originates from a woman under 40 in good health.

The CDR3 sequence is CASSLPMWEQFF. CDR3 nucleotide sequence: TGTGCCAGCAGCTTGCCCATGTGGGAGCAGTTCTTC. This chain links TRBV7-9 with TRBJ2-1; D is unresolved. The V end lost 3 bases, the J end lost 10 bases, and 10 bases lay between the germline ends. The CDR3 covers 12 residues. CDR1 is SEHNR, CDR2 FQNEAQ, per germline (reference sequence).